These 8 T cell receptor beta chains came from one sample sequenced in a study of cytomegalovirus exposure and HLA in healthy donors. The PCR ran on 60 Vbeta and 13 Jbeta primers. Some clones are missing from TCRdb's copy, which holds only in-frame ones; the method was immunoSEQ multiplex PCR. Of 250,000 or so clones listed, about 81% are singletons. The sample was PBMCs. The source is an older woman in good health and CMV-seropositive.

V usage is TRBV28 and J usage is TRBJ1-5; 9 nucleotides align to TRBD1. Germline CDR1 reads MDHEN; CDR2 reads SYDVKM. V lost 3 bases and J lost 2; bases outside the gene matches: 5. The CDR3 runs 16 residues. CDR3 DNA: TGTGCCAGCAGTTTGACGGGACAGGGCGGCAATCAGCCCCAGCATTTT. Translated: CASSLTGQGGNQPQHF.

The chain has TRBV5-1 and TRBJ2-3; 12 bases are a match to TRBD1. After removal of 2 bases from V and 7 bases from J, the junction contained 5 bases not matched to a gene. Germline assignment: CDR1 SGHRS and CDR2 YFSETQ. This CDR3 has 15 amino acids. The DNA of the CDR3 is TGCGCCAGCAGCTTCCCCGGGACAGGGGGCTATACGCAGTATTTT. It is translated as CASSFPGTGGYTQYF.

This clone occurred once. This rearrangement joins TRBV5-8 to TRBJ2-1, with D possibly being TRBD2 (5 bases). The germline V gene encodes CDR1 SGHTS and CDR2 YDEGEE. Trimming removed 1 base at V and 10 bases at J, with 15 bases between. This CDR3 spans 14 amino acids. CDR3 bases: TGTGCCAGCAGCTTGCAGGCTGCCCGGGGAGAGCAGTTCTTC. Its translation is CASSLQAARGEQFF.

The chain joins TRBV27 to TRBJ1-2; 7 bases are shared with TRBD1. The CDR3 covers 15 residues. J was trimmed by 4 bases and V by 5 bases; bases with no gene match: 10. Germline V gives CDR1 MNHEY, CDR2 SMNVEV (reference sequence). Here the CDR3 reads CASSGNRGLPYGYTF. CDR3 nucleotides: TGTGCCAGCAGTGGAAACAGGGGCCTTCCCTATGGCTACACCTTC.

J is TRBJ2-7 and V is TRBV7-3, with 11 bases fitting TRBD1. Germline lookup yields CDR1 SGHTA and CDR2 FQGTGA. The CDR3 has 16 amino acids. With 4 bases clipped from V and 2 bases from J, the junction kept 7 bases outside the gene matches. The CDR3 region has the DNA TGTGCCAGCAGCTCTGGACAGGGGGCAATGCCCTACGAGCAGTACTTC. Residues: CASSSGQGAMPYEQYF. Full variable domain (missing parts from reference TRBV7-3 and TRBJ2-7): GAGVSQTPSNKVTEKGKYVELRCDPISGHTALYWYRQSLGQGPEFLIYFQGTGAADDSGLPNDRFFAVRPEGSVSTLKIQRTERGDSAVYLCASSSGQGAMPYEQYFGPGTRLTVT.

This clone was detected once. The V gene is TRBV7-9, the J gene TRBJ1-2; no definite D call. The CDR3 loop spans 15 amino acids. Germline V lookup: CDR1 SEHNR, CDR2 FQNEAQ (reference sequence). Trimming left V 3 bases short and J 4 bases short, with 15 bases between. The CDR3 loop reads CASSFGDLEVYGYTF. As DNA, the CDR3 is TGTGCCAGCAGCTTCGGGGATCTTGAGGTCTATGGCTACACCTTC. The full variable domain, its missing parts supplied by reference TRBV7-9 and TRBJ1-2, is DTGVSQNPRHKITKRGQNVTFRCDPISEHNRLYWYRQTLGQGPEFLTYFQNEAQLEKSRLLSDRFSAERPKGSFSTLEIQRTEQGDSAMYLCASSFGDLEVYGYTFGSGTRLTVV.

This chain links TRBV13 with TRBJ1-2; perhaps TRBD1 as D (5 bases). With 3 bases removed from V and 6 bases from J, the gap between germline ends came to 14 bases. The CDR3 contains 14 residues. Looked up from germline, CDR1 is PRHDT and CDR2 is FYEKMQ (reference sequence). The CDR3 region is CASSLGEGGNGYTF. Written as DNA, the CDR3 is TGTGCCAGCAGCTTGGGGGAGGGCGGCAATGGCTACACCTTC.

This chain joins TRBV6-1 and TRBJ2-7; tentative D call: TRBD1 (8 bases). The CDR3 has 17 amino acids. CDR1 MNHNS and CDR2 SASEGT come from the germline V gene. Trimming removed 4 bases from V and 3 bases from J, with 22 bases in between. CDR3 protein: CASSGSPQGGRLYEQYF. The CDR3 DNA reads TGTGCCAGCAGTGGATCCCCACAGGGGGGGCGACTCTACGAGCAGTACTTC.